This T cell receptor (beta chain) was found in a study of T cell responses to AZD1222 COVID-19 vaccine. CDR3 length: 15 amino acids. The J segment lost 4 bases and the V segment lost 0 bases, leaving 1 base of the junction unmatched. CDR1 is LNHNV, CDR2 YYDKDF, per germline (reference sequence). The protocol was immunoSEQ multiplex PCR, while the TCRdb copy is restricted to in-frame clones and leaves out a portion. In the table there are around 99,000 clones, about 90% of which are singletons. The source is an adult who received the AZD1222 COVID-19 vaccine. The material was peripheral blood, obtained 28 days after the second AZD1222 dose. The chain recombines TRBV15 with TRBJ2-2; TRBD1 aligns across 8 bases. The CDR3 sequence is CATSRETGATGELFF. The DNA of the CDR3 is TGTGCCACCAGCAGAGAGACAGGGGCCACCGGGGAGCTGTTTTTT.